Reported below is one TCR beta chain. Its antigen is not yet known. There are no base qualities to consult, and no much larger clone falls within one base. This specimen belongs to a study of blood T cell repertoires in COVID-19 (dated by TCRdb to the early 2020s). Some background on the complete study: The collaborator samples originated in the United States, Italy and Spain and spanned the acute and convalescent phases of COVID-19. The repertoires were released in a freely available public database meant as a resource for research on the immune response to SARS-CoV-2. The material from the prospective study consisted of cDNA or gDNA derived from T cells, B-cell-depleted T cells, or PBMCs. HLA class I and class II types, where available, came from metadata supplied by the sample provider rather than from assay-based typing. Subjects who had been exposed to COVID-19, were actively infected with it, or had recovered from it provided the deeply sampled blood TCRbeta repertoires that made up the dataset. A de-identified subject ID, COVID-19 status, age in years and sex were almost always included in the sample metadata. Samples came from the ongoing ImmuneRACE study (first 160 participants) plus 1,254 subjects from 6 global collaborators. Study-wide conclusions, independent of this receptor: Clinical and demographic metadata were provided uncurated, with the amount varying by source and participant.

TCRbeta CDR3 regions were amplified from genomic DNA by means of the immunoSEQ Assay, a bias-controlled multiplex PCR. As for how the authors treated the data: The number of nucleated cells in each sample was estimated by amplification of reference gene primers within the assay. To quantify the absolute abundance of each unique TCRbeta CDR3 rearrangement, sequence reads were collapsed and filtered. For each sample, productive Simpson clonality was calculated as the square root of Simpson's diversity index over productive rearrangements. TCRdb stores this immuneACCESS table with in-frame sequences only. Part of the clones is absent; in the studies checked, under half of the shortfall reflects unresolved V genes, and no reason is known for the rest. Clonal size and the V and J genes are those of that table, whereas D and trimming came from the DNA. The sample table lists 250,000 or so clones, about 88% of them with a count of one. Of the sample, 5% to 7.5% is held by the ten largest clones.

Counted from cysteine to phenylalanine, this CDR3 has 16 amino acids. CDR3 DNA is the only sequence kept; it has 48 bases, read in frame from the first base. The CDR1 and CDR2 encoded by the germline V gene are SGHTA and FQGNSA. V is clipped by 2 bases and J by 5 bases, and the sequence between their germline boundaries is 18 bases long. Participants in the prospective study were enrolled through a virtual design, were aged roughly 18 to 90 years, and lived in approximately 24 United States geographic areas. In the prospective study, cohorts were assigned on the basis of participant-reported clinical history obtained from a screening survey and a study questionnaire. Exposed participants were defined as having been in contact with someone with a PCR-confirmed or clinician-diagnosed COVID-19 case within 2 weeks of study entry. Each participant in the prospective study had whole blood, serum and a nasopharyngeal or oropharyngeal swab collected by mobile phlebotomists. Additional blood draws and questionnaires over an approximately two-month period could optionally be provided by prospective study participants. Blood samples from the prospective study were shipped frozen or at room temperature prior to DNA extraction.

This sequence originates from a woman between 45 and 60 years old who had been exposed to COVID-19. The sample comprised PBMCs or T cells enriched from blood (not recorded which). The chain employs TRBV7-2 and TRBJ1-2; the D segment cannot be called with confidence. The DNA is as follows: TGTGCCAGCAGCTTAATACCCGATGTCCGAACTTATGGCTACACCTTC. Its translation reads: CASSLIPDVRTYGYTF.